This T cell receptor (beta chain) was retrieved from a study of beta chain features in type 1 diabetes. Study-level findings and limits: A potential PCR bias toward shorter templates would be equal in patient and control samples.

In the case of this clone: The antigen remains unidentified.

The CDR3 consists of 12 residues. Germline loops: CDR1 LGHNA, CDR2 YNFKEQ. V dropped 1 base and J dropped 5 bases, with 4 bases sitting between them. Sequencing targeted expressed TCRB transcripts, as all isolated RNA had been reverse transcribed. Profiling relied on immunoSEQ multiplex PCR, and the TCRdb table lists in-frame clones only, not all of them. This table has hundreds of thousands of clones, 12% to 15% appearing once. Sequenced input: central memory CD4+ T cells from blood. The chain couples TRBV4-2 to TRBJ2-3; D uncertain. The receptor's source is a man aged 30 to 39 in good health. In DNA form, the CDR3 reads TGTGCCAGCAGCCAAGTCGGAGATACGCAGTATTTT. It translates to CASSQVGDTQYF.